The clone carrying this T cell receptor (beta chain) was observed a handful of times. Its antigen is undetermined. In the PCR, 60 Vbeta and 13 Jbeta primers were used. Produced via immunoSEQ multiplex PCR; TCRdb's table is partial and in-frame only. The sample lists 90,000 to 140,000 clones; over 9.5% were seen once. The source of the sample is a study of cytomegalovirus exposure and HLA in healthy donors. As for the study in general: Earlier results showed approximately 110 million unique TCR beta sequences derived from about 179 million T cells. Study conclusions and caveats: Confirmation was obtained in vitro that three CMV-associated chains are specific for CMV antigens.

Sequenced: PBMCs. This receptor was obtained from a man between 35 and 55 years old in good health and CMV-seropositive.

The chain's CDR3 is CASSGVGETYEQYF. Here the CDR3 DNA reads TGTGCCAGCAGTGGAGTGGGAGAGACTTACGAGCAGTACTTC. The chain carries TRBV6-1 and TRBJ2-7, with a tentative D call TRBD2 (5 bases). Germline loops: CDR1 MNHNS, CDR2 SASEGT. The V end lost 4 bases, the J end lost 4 bases, and 14 bases lay between the germline ends. The CDR3 extends over 14 amino acids.